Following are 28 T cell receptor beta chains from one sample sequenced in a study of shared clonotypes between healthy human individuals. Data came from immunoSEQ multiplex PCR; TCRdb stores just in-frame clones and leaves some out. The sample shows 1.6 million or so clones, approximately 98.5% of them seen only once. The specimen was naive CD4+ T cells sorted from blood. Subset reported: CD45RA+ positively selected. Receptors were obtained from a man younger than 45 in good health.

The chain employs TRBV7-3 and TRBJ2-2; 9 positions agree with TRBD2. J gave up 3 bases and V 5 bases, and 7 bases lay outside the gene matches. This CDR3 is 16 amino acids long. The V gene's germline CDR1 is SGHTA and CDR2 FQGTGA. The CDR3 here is CASSPQREADTGELFF. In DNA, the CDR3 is TGTGCCAGCAGCCCCCAGCGGGAGGCCGACACCGGGGAGCTGTTTTTT.

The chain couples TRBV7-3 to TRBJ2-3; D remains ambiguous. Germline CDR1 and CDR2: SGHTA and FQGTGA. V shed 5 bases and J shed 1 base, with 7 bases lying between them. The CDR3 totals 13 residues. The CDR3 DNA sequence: TGTGCCAGCAGCCCCAGCCGCACAGATACGCAGTATTTT. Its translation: CASSPSRTDTQYF.

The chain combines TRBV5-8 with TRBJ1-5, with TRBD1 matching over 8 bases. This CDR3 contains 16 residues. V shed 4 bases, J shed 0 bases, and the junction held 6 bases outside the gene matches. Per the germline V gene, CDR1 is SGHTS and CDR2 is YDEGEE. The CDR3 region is CASSTPGGYSNQPQHF. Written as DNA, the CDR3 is TGTGCCAGCAGCACTCCAGGGGGCTATAGCAATCAGCCCCAGCATTTT.

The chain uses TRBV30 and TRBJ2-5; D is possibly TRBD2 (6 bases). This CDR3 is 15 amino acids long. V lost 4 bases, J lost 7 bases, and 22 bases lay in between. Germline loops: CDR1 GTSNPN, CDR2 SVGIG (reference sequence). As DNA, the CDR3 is TGTGCCTGGACCCCCTTGGGGGGTGGGAGTGTGACCCAGTACTTC. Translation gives CAWTPLGGGSVTQYF.

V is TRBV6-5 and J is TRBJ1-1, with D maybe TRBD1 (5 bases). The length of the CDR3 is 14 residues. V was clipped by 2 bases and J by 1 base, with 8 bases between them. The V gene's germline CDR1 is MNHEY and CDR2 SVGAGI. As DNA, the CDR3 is TGTGCCAGCAGTTACGGGGACCCGAACACTGAAGCTTTCTTT. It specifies CASSYGDPNTEAFF.

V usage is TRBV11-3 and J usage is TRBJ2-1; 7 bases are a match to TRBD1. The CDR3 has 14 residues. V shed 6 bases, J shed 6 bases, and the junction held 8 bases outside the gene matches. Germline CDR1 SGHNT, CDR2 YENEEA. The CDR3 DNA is TGTGCCAGCAGTCCAGGGGGTTGGCTCAATGAGCAGTTCTTC. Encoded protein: CASSPGGWLNEQFF.

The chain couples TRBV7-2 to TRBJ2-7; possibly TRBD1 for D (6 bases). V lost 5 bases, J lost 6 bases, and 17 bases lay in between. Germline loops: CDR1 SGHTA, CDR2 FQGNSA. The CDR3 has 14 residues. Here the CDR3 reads CASSRERGQFEQYF. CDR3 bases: TGTGCCAGCAGCCGGGAAAGGGGACAATTCGAGCAGTACTTC.

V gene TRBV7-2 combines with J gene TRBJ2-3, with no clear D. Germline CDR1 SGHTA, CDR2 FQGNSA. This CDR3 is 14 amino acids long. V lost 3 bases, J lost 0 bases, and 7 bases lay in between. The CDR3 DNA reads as TGTGCCAGCAGCTTTCAGATGAGCACAGATACGCAGTATTTT. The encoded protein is CASSFQMSTDTQYF.

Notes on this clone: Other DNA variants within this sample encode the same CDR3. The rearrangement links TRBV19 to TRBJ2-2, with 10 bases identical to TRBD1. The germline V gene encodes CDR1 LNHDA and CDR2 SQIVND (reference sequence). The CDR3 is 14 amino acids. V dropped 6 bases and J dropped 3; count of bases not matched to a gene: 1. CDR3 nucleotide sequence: TGTGCCAGTAGGGACAGGGGGGACACCGGGGAGCTGTTTTTT. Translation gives CASRDRGDTGELFF. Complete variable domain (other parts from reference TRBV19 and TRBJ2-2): DGGITQSPKYLFRKEGQNVTLSCEQNLNHDAMYWYRQDPGQGLRLIYYSQIVNDFQKGDIAEGYSVSREKKESFPLTVTSAQKNPTAFYLCASRDRGDTGELFFGEGSRLTVL.

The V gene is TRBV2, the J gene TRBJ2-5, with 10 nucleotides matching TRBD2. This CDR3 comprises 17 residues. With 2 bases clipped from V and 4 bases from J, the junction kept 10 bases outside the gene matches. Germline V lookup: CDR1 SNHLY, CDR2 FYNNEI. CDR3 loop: CASSESRILAGGETQYF. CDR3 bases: TGTGCCAGCAGTGAATCCCGGATATTAGCGGGAGGAGAGACCCAGTACTTC.

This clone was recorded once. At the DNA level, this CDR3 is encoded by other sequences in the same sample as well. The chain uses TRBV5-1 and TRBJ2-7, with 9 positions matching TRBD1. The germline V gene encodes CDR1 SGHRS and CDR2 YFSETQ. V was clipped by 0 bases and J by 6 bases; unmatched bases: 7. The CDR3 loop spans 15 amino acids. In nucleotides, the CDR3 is TGCGCCAGCAGCTTGGCCGGGACAGGGTTGGGCGAGCAGTACTTC. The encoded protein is CASSLAGTGLGEQYF. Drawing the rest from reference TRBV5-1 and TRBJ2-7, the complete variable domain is KAGVTQTPRYLIKTRGQQVTLSCSPISGHRSVSWYQQTPGQGLQFLFEYFSETQRNKGNFPGRFSGRQFSNSRSEMNVSTLELGDSALYLCASSLAGTGLGEQYFGPGTRLTVT.

The CDR3 region is CASSLGHGRTDTQYF. The CDR3 nucleotides are TGTGCCAGCAGCTTAGGGCACGGACGCACAGATACGCAGTATTTT. The chain combines TRBV11-2 with TRBJ2-3; D remains ambiguous. This CDR3 is built from 15 residues. V lost 1 base and J lost 1, with 9 bases in between. Per the germline V gene, CDR1 is SGHAT and CDR2 is FQNNGV. The full variable domain, in which reference TRBV11-2 and TRBJ2-3 provide the parts outside the CDR3, is EAGVAQSPRYKIIEKRQSVAFWCNPISGHATLYWYQQILGQGPKLLIQFQNNGVVDDSQLPKDRFSAERLKGVDSTLKIQPAKLEDSAVYLCASSLGHGRTDTQYFGPGTRLTVL.

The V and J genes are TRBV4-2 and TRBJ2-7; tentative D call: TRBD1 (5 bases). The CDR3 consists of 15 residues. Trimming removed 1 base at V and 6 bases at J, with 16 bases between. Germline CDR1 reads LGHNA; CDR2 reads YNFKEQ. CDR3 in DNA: TGTGCCAGCAGCCAAGCTTTTCCAGGACAACCCGAGCAGTACTTC. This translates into CASSQAFPGQPEQYF.

The CDR3 here is CASSKTSGSTYNEQFF. CDR3 DNA sequence: TGCGCCAGCAGCAAGACTAGCGGGAGTACGTACAATGAGCAGTTCTTC. This rearrangement joins TRBV5-1 to TRBJ2-1, with TRBD2 matching 12 bases. Germline trimming cut 4 bases from V and 4 bases from J; bases unmatched to any gene: 6. The CDR3 totals 16 residues. Germline V CDR1 and CDR2: SGHRS, YFSETQ.

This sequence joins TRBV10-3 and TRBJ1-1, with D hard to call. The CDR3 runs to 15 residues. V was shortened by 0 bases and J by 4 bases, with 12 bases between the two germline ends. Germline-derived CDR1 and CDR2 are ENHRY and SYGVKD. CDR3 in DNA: TGTGCCATCAGTGAGTCGAGAGTCGAGGTCACTGAAGCTTTCTTT. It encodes CAISESRVEVTEAFF.

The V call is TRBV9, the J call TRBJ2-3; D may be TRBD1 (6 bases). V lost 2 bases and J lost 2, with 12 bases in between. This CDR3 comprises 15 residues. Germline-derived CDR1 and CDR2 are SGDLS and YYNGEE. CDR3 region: CASSVAQGFTDTQYF. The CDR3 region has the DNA TGTGCCAGCAGCGTTGCACAGGGATTCACAGATACGCAGTATTTT.

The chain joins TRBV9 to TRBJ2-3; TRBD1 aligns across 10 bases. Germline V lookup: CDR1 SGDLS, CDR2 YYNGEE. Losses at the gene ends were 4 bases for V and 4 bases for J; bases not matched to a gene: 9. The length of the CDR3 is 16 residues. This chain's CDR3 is CASSLMGDRGADTQYF. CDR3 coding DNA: TGTGCCAGCAGCTTAATGGGGGACAGGGGTGCAGATACGCAGTATTTT.

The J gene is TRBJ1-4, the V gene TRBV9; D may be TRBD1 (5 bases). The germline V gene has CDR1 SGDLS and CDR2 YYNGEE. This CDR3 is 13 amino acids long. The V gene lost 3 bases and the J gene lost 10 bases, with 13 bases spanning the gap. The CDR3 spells CASSDRDHGKLFF. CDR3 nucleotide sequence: TGTGCCAGCAGCGACCGGGACCACGGAAAACTGTTTTTT.

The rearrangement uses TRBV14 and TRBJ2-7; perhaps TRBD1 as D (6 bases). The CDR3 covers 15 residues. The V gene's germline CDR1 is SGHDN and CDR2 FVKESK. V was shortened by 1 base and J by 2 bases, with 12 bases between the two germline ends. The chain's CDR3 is CASSQGTGSTYEQYF. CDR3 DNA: TGTGCCAGCAGCCAAGGAACAGGGAGTACCTACGAGCAGTACTTC. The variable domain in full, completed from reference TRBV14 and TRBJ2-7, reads EAGVTQFPSHSVIEKGQTVTLRCDPISGHDNLYWYRRVMGKEIKFLLHFVKESKQDESGMPNNRFLAERTGGTYSTLKVQPAELEDSGVYFCASSQGTGSTYEQYFGPGTRLTVT.

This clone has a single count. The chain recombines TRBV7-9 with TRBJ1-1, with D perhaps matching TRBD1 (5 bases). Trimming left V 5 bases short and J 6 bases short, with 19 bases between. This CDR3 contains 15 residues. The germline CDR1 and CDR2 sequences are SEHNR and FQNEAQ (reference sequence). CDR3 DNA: TGTGCCAGCAGCGTAGGGACCCTGATGTACTCTGAAGCTTTCTTT. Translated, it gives CASSVGTLMYSEAFF.

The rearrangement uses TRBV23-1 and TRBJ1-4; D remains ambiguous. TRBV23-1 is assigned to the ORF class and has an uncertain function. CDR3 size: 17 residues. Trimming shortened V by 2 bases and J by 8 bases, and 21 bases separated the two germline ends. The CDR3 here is CASSQDMLKGIKEKLFF. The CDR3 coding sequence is TGCGCCAGCAGTCAAGACATGCTAAAGGGCATAAAGGAAAAACTGTTTTTT.

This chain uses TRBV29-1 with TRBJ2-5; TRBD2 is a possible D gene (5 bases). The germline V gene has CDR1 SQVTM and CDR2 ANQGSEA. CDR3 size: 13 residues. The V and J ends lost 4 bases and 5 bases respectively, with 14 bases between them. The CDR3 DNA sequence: TGCAGCGTTGCCGACTTTCGCGGGGAGACCCAGTACTTC. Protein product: CSVADFRGETQYF.

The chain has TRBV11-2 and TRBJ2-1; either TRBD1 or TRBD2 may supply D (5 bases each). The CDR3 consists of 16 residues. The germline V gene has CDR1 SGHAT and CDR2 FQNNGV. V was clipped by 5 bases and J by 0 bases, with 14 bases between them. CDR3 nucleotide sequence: TGTGCCAGCAGCGGCCGGGACCCTCTCTCCTACAATGAGCAGTTCTTC. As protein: CASSGRDPLSYNEQFF.

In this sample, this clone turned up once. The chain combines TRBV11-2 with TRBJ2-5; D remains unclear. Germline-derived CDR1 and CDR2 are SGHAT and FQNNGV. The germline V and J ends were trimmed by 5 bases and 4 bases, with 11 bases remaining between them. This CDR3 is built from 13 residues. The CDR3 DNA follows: TGTGCCAGCAGCCCCCATAGGGCAGAGACCCAGTACTTC. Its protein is CASSPHRAETQYF.

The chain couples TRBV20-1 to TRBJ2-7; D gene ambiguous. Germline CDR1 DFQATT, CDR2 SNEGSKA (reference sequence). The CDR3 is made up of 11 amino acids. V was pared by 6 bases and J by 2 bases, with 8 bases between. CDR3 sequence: CSAHRTYEQYF. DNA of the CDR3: TGCAGTGCCCATCGTACCTACGAGCAGTACTTC.

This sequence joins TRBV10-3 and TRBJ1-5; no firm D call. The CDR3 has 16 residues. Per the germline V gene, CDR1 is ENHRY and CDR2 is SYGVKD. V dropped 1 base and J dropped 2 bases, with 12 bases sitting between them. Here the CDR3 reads CAISEWTGSGNQPQHF. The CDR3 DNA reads TGTGCCATCAGTGAGTGGACCGGGTCAGGCAATCAGCCCCAGCATTTT.

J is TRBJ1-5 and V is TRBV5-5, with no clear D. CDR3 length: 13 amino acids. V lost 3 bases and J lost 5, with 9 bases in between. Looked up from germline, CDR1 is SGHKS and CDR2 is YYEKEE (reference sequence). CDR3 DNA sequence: TGTGCCAGCAGCTCCTTTCGGGATCAGCCCCAGCATTTT. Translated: CASSSFRDQPQHF.

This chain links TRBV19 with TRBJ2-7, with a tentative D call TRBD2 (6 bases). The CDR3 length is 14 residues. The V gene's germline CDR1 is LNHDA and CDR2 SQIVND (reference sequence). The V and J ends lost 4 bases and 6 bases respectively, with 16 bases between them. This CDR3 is CASSSLTVSGEQYF. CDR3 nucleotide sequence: TGTGCCAGTAGTAGCCTTACAGTTAGCGGCGAGCAGTACTTC.